This passage covers 5 T cell receptor beta chains from one sample sequenced in a study of shared clonotypes between healthy human individuals. Repertoires were generated with immunoSEQ multiplex PCR, while TCRdb's copy carries only in-frame clones and drops some. The sample yields a few hundred thousand clones, approximately 77% seen once. The sequenced material came from PBMCs. Receptors originate from a woman aged 40 to 49 in good health. Some clones in this sample may be carry-over from other donors' samples.

This chain connects TRBV7-6 to TRBJ1-4; D might be TRBD1 (5 bases). V lost 4 bases and J lost 8, with 17 bases in between. Germline values: CDR1 SGHVS, CDR2 FNYEAQ. The CDR3 length is 15 residues. CDR3 nucleotides: TGTGCCAGCAGCTCACGCCCTACCGAGGGGGAAAAACTGTTTTTT. Its protein is CASSSRPTEGEKLFF.

The chain is built from TRBV5-1 and TRBJ2-2; 11 bases match TRBD2. CDR1 is SGHRS, CDR2 YFSETQ, per germline. After removal of 5 bases from V and 3 bases from J, the junction contained 9 bases not matched to a gene. The CDR3 length is 17 residues. The CDR3 DNA follows: TGCGCCAGCAGTCCGGTAGCGGGAGGGGTTTACACCGGGGAGCTGTTTTTT. Translated: CASSPVAGGVYTGELFF.

This clone has a handful of counts. The sample carries other DNA sequences with the same CDR3. V and J are TRBV29-1 and TRBJ2-1; 9 bases line up with TRBD1. V lost 5 bases, J lost 5 bases, and 4 bases stayed unmatched. CDR3 length: 13 residues. Germline-derived CDR1 and CDR2 are SQVTM and ANQGSEA. The CDR3 protein is CSVHRGLNNEQFF. CDR3 in DNA: TGCAGCGTTCACAGGGGGCTAAACAATGAGCAGTTCTTC.

Comments on this clone: This may stem from a read error, because a much larger clone lies one nucleotide away. The sample contains more than one DNA sequence encoding this CDR3. This rearrangement joins TRBV18 to TRBJ1-1; 7 bases line up with TRBD1. This CDR3 comprises 13 residues. The germline CDR1 and CDR2 sequences are KGHSH and LQKENI. Trimming removed 6 bases from V and 2 bases from J; junction bases left unmatched: 3. DNA of the CDR3: TGTGCCAGCTCCGGACAGGCCAACACTGAAGCTTTCTTT. It is translated as CASSGQANTEAFF.

This sequence joins TRBV15 and TRBJ1-5; D remains ambiguous. This CDR3 region has 16 residues. The germline V gene has CDR1 LNHNV and CDR2 YYDKDF (reference sequence). Trimming left V 0 bases short and J 6 bases short, with 15 bases between. CDR3 region: CATSRDISAGSQPQHF. CDR3 bases: TGTGCCACCAGCAGAGATATAAGCGCTGGGAGTCAGCCCCAGCATTTT.